This T cell receptor beta chain appears in the sequencing data of a study of blood T cell repertoires in COVID-19 (dated by TCRdb to 2020 to 2021). Regarding the complete study: Collaborator samples came from the United States, Italy and Spain and covered acute and convalescent phases of COVID-19. The prospective study material was composed of cDNA or gDNA derived from T cells, B-cell-depleted T cells, or PBMCs. Subjects who had been exposed to COVID-19, were actively infected with it, or had recovered from it provided the deeply sampled blood TCRbeta repertoires that made up the dataset. The repertoires were released in a freely available public database intended as a resource for research on the immune response to SARS-CoV-2. The samples were drawn from two sources: the first 160 participants of the ongoing ImmuneRACE study, and over 950 subjects contributed by 6 global collaborators. A de-identified subject ID, COVID-19 status, age in years and sex were almost always included in the sample metadata. Where available, HLA class I and class II types were taken from metadata supplied by the sample provider and were not determined by assay-based typing. Paper-wide results and their limitations: The quantity of clinical and demographic metadata differed by source and by participant and was supplied without curation.

One collaborating source in Seattle enrolled patients while the patients were actively infected and followed the patients over time throughout the course of disease. The collaborating institutions used their own protocols to collect whole blood in K2EDTA tubes. For TCRbeta analysis, collaborators shipped samples in one of three forms: frozen whole blood, isolated PBMCs, or DNA extracted from either of those sample types. From the germline V gene, CDR1 is SNHLY and CDR2 is FYNNEI. The CDR3 has 14 amino acids, counting the end cysteine and phenylalanine. The DNA shown is the 42-base CDR3, in frame from base 1. V is shortened by 1 base, J by 8 bases, and the region joining them spans 14 bases. A note on this clone: The antigen it recognizes is unknown. The record has no base qualities; no much larger clone is one base away.

TCRbeta CDR3 regions were amplified from genomic DNA using the immunoSEQ Assay, a bias-controlled multiplex PCR. On the study's bioinformatics: Nucleated cell counts per sample were estimated from amplification of reference gene primers within the assay. To quantify the absolute abundance of each unique TCRbeta CDR3 rearrangement, sequence reads were collapsed and filtered. For each sample, productive Simpson clonality was calculated by taking the square root of Simpson's diversity index across productive rearrangements. Entries here come from immuneACCESS through TCRdb and include only in-frame sequences with V and J called. Some clones fail to appear in such tables; in the studies checked, an unresolved V gene covers under half of the shortfall, and the cause of the remainder is unknown. D and trimming were read from the DNA, whereas the V and J calls and clone size are those reported in that table. Present in this sample are roughly 390,000 clones, about 89% of which were seen just once. The biggest ten clones account for roughly 10% of the sample.

The rearranged segments are TRBV2 and TRBJ1-2, with the D gene not confidently named. The material sequenced was peripheral blood. The receptor comes from a woman in her 30s with COVID-19, enrolled during active disease. The DNA reads TGTGCCAGCAGTGAAGAGGTGTACCGGGAAGGCTACACCTTC. It translates as CASSEEVYREGYTF.